The 7 T cell receptor beta chains below all came from one sample that was sequenced in a study of T cell repertoires in cytomegalovirus infection. No antigens are known for them. TCRdb re-analysed the reads in MiXCR, keeping a single row per CDR3 protein. This table has 340,000 or so distinct CDR3 sequences, roughly 25% appearing once. This sample comprised cultured PBMCs, obtained from culture after CMV antigen stimulation. These receptors all come from a human donor in good health (CMV status not recorded). Some clones in this sample may be carry-over from other donors' samples.

The V and J genes are TRBV12-3 or TRBV12-4 and TRBJ1-1; possibly TRBD1 for D (6 bases). V shed 5 bases and J shed 4 bases, with 20 bases lying between them. CDR3 length: 16 residues. The CDR3 loop is CASSKRYRDIGTEAFF. For the CDR3, the DNA is TGTGCCAGCAGTAAACGATACCGGGACATAGGCACTGAAGCTTTCTTT.

This clonotype was detected only once. This chain uses TRBV6-2 or TRBV6-3 with TRBJ1-5, with TRBD1 matching 9 bases. Trimming took 6 bases from V and 2 from J; bases not matched to a gene: 14. The length of the CDR3 is 18 residues. The germline V gene has CDR1 MNHEY and CDR2 SVGEGT. The chain's CDR3 is CASRTGTGMLVGNQPQHF. In DNA, the CDR3 is TGTGCCAGCAGAACCGGGACAGGGATGCTCGTGGGCAATCAGCCCCAGCATTTT.

This clonotype has just a few counts. This rearrangement joins TRBV7-8 to TRBJ2-7; tentatively, D is TRBD1 or TRBD2 (5 bases each). This CDR3 is built from 13 residues. The germline gives CDR1 SGHVS, CDR2 FQNEAQ. The V end lost 10 bases, the J end lost 1 base, and 14 bases lay between the germline ends. CDR3 in DNA: TGTGCCACTTCACGGGACCTTTCCTACGAGCAGTACGTC. Its protein product is CATSRDLSYEQYV.

This clonotype was found many times. The V call is TRBV7-2, the J call TRBJ2-3; 10 nucleotides agree with TRBD2. Germline CDR1 reads SGHTA; CDR2 reads FQGNSA. The trim removed 2 bases at V and 4 bases at J, leaving 6 bases unmatched. The CDR3 contains 16 residues. The CDR3 DNA is TGTGCCAGCAGCTTACCTAGCGGGAGTCCGGCAGATACGCAGTATTTT. This codes for CASSLPSGSPADTQYF. Complete variable domain (other parts from reference TRBV7-2 and TRBJ2-3): GAGVSQSPSNKVTEKGKDVELRCDPISGHTALYWYRQSLGQGLEFLIYFQGNSAPDKSGLPSDRFSAERTGGSVSTLTIQRTQQEDSAVYLCASSLPSGSPADTQYFGPGTRLTVL.

This clonotype turned up a few times. The chain uses TRBV7-2 and TRBJ1-3, with 7 positions matching TRBD1. V was pared by 5 bases and J by 4 bases, with 8 bases of the junction left unmatched. Germline V gene sequence: CDR1 SGHTA, CDR2 FQGNSA. CDR3 length: 15 residues. Here the CDR3 reads CASSTLTGAGNTIYF. The CDR3 coding sequence is TGTGCCAGCAGCACTTTAACAGGGGCCGGAAACACCATATATTTT.

This clonotype came up a few times. The chain employs TRBV24-1 and TRBJ2-7; 8 nucleotides agree with TRBD2. This CDR3 is 16 amino acids long. The trim removed 0 bases at V and 1 base at J, leaving 4 bases unmatched. Germline V gene lookup returns CDR1 KGHDR and CDR2 SFDVKD. CDR3 in amino acids: CATSDLRGGPSYEQYF. CDR3 nucleotide sequence: TGTGCCACCAGTGATTTGCGGGGGGGACCTTCCTACGAGCAGTACTTC.

The chain employs TRBV18 and TRBJ2-7; D might be TRBD2 (5 bases). The germline V gene encodes CDR1 KGHSH and CDR2 LQKENI. Deletions cut 6 bases from V and 3 bases from J, with 15 bases between. The CDR3 covers 14 residues. The DNA for the CDR3 is TGTGCCAGCTCTTCGTCCGGGGAAAACTACGAGCAGTACTTC. It translates to CASSSSGENYEQYF.